This T cell receptor (beta chain) emerged from a study of identical twins. The CDR3 consists of 15 residues. CDR1 and CDR2 (germline): SGHVS, FQNEAQ. To note about this clonotype: With a much larger clone just one base away, this may be a read error.

TCRdb independently ran MiXCR on the 5' RACE reads; one entry per CDR3 protein. The sample comprises 750,000 to 950,000 distinct CDR3 sequences, around an eighth of which are singletons, and around 1.5% rests with the top ten. This sample also appeared in a second study, on yellow fever vaccine responses in identical twins. As that study records: Twins reportedly had a vaccine T cell response that seemed partly convergent, partly personalized.

The V and J genes are TRBV7-8 and TRBJ2-5; D is possibly TRBD2 (5 bases). The source material was PBMCs. The clonotype comes from a woman aged 18-29 years in good health. The CDR3 spells CASSLAVGEGEAQYF. The DNA for the CDR3 is TGTGCCAGCAGCTTAGCGGTGGGAGAGGGAGAGGCCCAGTACTTC.